The next 9 T cell receptor beta chains were all read from a single sample in a study of beta chain features in type 1 diabetes. Investigators reverse transcribed all isolated RNA, so they sequenced expressed TCRB transcripts. Generated by immunoSEQ multiplex PCR, the TCRdb table keeps only in-frame clones and is missing some. The sample consists of almost 350,000 clones, around 7.6% of them appearing once. The sample consisted of central memory CD4+ T cells from blood. The receptors come from a woman between 18 and 29 years old in good health.

In its sample, this clone was seen a few times. Mismatch with germline at one junction end may stem from a read error. The chain recombines TRBV28 with TRBJ2-2; no clear D. The length of the CDR3 is 13 residues. Germline-derived CDR1 and CDR2 are MDHEN and SYDVKM. In DNA, the CDR3 is TGTGCCAGCAATTTAGGCCGGAGCGGGGAGCTGTTTTTT. Translating gives CASNLGRSGELFF.

The chain links TRBV7-2 to TRBJ2-1; possibly TRBD2 for D (6 bases). Deletions cut 2 bases from V and 7 bases from J, with 15 bases between. CDR1 SGHTA and CDR2 FQGNSA come from the germline V gene. The length of the CDR3 is 15 residues. In nucleotides, the CDR3 is TGTGCCAGCAGCTTAACAGTGGACTACGAGAATGAGCAGTTCTTC. This encodes CASSLTVDYENEQFF.

The V and J genes are TRBV7-2 and TRBJ2-7; D may be TRBD2 (5 bases). Germline V CDR1 and CDR2: SGHTA, FQGNSA. There are 14 residues in the CDR3. V lost 1 base, J lost 4 bases, and 11 bases lay in between. This CDR3 reads CASSLVLASYEQYF. For the CDR3, the DNA is TGTGCCAGCAGCTTAGTCCTAGCCTCGTACGAGCAGTACTTC.

This clone was seen more than once but under ten times. The V gene is TRBV7-2, the J gene TRBJ2-1, with D possibly matching TRBD2 (6 bases). Germline CDR1 is SGHTA and CDR2 is FQGNSA. V was pared by 0 bases and J by 8 bases, with 17 bases between. The CDR3 is made up of 16 amino acids. CDR3: CASSLALAGRVDEQFF. DNA of the CDR3: TGTGCCAGCAGCTTAGCACTAGCCGGGCGAGTCGATGAGCAGTTCTTC. Drawing the rest from reference TRBV7-2 and TRBJ2-1, the complete variable domain is GAGVSQSPSNKVTEKGKDVELRCDPISGHTALYWYRQSLGQGLEFLIYFQGNSAPDKSGLPSDRFSAERTGGSVSTLTIQRTQQEDSAVYLCASSLALAGRVDEQFFGPGTRLTVL.

The chain recombines TRBV5-4 with TRBJ2-4; the D gene is possibly TRBD1 (5 bases). Trimming stripped 1 base from V and 3 bases from J, with 11 bases between. Germline CDR1 reads SGHNT; CDR2 reads YYREEE (reference sequence). This CDR3 has 15 residues. The CDR3 DNA reads TGTGCCAGCAGCTTGATGTTTGGACACAAAAACATTCAGTACTTC. As protein: CASSLMFGHKNIQYF.

In this sample, this clone turned up many times. V usage is TRBV5-5 and J usage is TRBJ2-2; tentative D call: TRBD2 (6 bases). Germline V gene sequence: CDR1 SGHKS, CDR2 YYEKEE (reference sequence). V lost 4 bases, J lost 6 bases, and 16 bases lay in between. CDR3 size: 15 residues. The CDR3 sequence is CASSRAVLAAGELFF. The DNA for the CDR3 is TGTGCCAGCAGCCGTGCTGTGTTAGCGGCCGGGGAGCTGTTTTTT.

Here the CDR3 reads CASLSVGYEQYF. In DNA form, the CDR3 reads TGTGCCAGTCTCTCGGTGGGGTACGAGCAGTACTTC. The J gene is TRBJ2-7, the V gene TRBV28; no clear D gene. The CDR3 loop spans 12 amino acids. The germline V gene has CDR1 MDHEN and CDR2 SYDVKM. The V end was cut by 9 bases, the J end by 4 bases, with 13 bases between.

The chain employs TRBV2 and TRBJ1-4, with a weak D call TRBD1 (5 bases). Germline assignment: CDR1 SNHLY and CDR2 FYNNEI. The CDR3 is made up of 16 amino acids. V lost 10 bases to trimming and J lost 4 bases, with 22 bases between them. The CDR3 region has the DNA TGTGCCACTACCCCGGTTTCGGGACGCTTTAATGAAAAACTGTTTTTT. Translation: CATTPVSGRFNEKLFF.

Remarks on this clone: A single base is all that separates this from a far larger clone, so a read error is likely. Other DNA sequences in the same sample also yield this CDR3. This chain links TRBV5-4 with TRBJ2-4; D possibly matches TRBD1 or TRBD2 (5 bases each). The CDR3 runs 15 residues. Trimming left V 4 bases short and J 6 bases short, with 17 bases between. The germline CDR1 and CDR2 sequences are SGHNT and YYREEE (reference sequence). The CDR3 bases are TGTGCCAGCAGCCAAGATCTCCCGGGGCGAAACATTCAGTACTTC. This sequence encodes CASSQDLPGRNIQYF. Together with reference TRBV5-4 and TRBJ2-4, the CDR3 gives the full variable domain: ETGVTQSPTHLIKTRGQQVTLRCSSQSGHNTVSWYQQALGQGPQFIFQYYREEENGRGNFPPRFSGLQFPNYSSELNVNALELDDSALYLCASSQDLPGRNIQYFGAGTRLSVL.